The clone carrying this T cell receptor (beta chain) was seen only once. The assay was immunoSEQ multiplex PCR, and TCRdb's table has in-frame clones only and misses some. The sample carries 90,000 to 120,000 clones, roughly four fifths recorded once. The data stem from a study of PD-1 blockade in mismatch repair-deficient tumors. V was shortened by 4 bases and J by 7 bases, with 17 bases between the two germline ends. CDR1 is SGHKS and CDR2 is YYEKEE in the germline V gene (reference sequence). CDR3 length: 14 amino acids. This sequence was found in an adult with mismatch repair-deficient cancer. The specimen comprised peripheral blood, sampled approximately 8 months after starting pembrolizumab. The chain uses TRBV5-5 and TRBJ2-5, with D tentatively TRBD1 (6 bases). CDR3 sequence: CASSSLQQGGTQYF. Written as DNA, the CDR3 is TGTGCCAGCAGCAGCCTCCAACAGGGTGGGACCCAGTACTTC.